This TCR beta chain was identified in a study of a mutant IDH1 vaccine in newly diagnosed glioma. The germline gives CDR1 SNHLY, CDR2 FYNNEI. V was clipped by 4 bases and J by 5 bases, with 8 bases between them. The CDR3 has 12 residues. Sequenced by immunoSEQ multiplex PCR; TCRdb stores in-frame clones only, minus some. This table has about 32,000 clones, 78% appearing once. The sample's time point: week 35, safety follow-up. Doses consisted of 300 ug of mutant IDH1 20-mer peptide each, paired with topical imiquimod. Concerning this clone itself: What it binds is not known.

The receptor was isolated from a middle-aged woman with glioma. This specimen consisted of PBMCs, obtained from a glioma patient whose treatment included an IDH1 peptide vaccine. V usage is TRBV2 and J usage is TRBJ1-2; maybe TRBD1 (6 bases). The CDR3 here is CASSGGGYGYTF. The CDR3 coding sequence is TGTGCCAGCAGTGGAGGGGGGTATGGCTACACCTTC.